The 3 T cell receptor beta chains presented below share a single source sample, sequenced in a study of beta chain features in type 1 diabetes. Investigators reverse transcribed all isolated RNA, so they sequenced expressed TCRB transcripts. TCRdb's copy holds only in-frame clones and misses some; the assay was immunoSEQ multiplex PCR. Among 900,000 or so clones listed, roughly 15% were seen once. The source material was naive CD4+ T cells from blood. The receptors here all came from a woman between 18 and 29 years old in good health.

A few counts support this clone. V gene TRBV10-3 combines with J gene TRBJ2-2, with a tentative D call TRBD2 (5 bases). The CDR3 contains 15 residues. Trimming cost V 6 bases and J 5 bases, with 16 bases left between them. CDR1 is ENHRY and CDR2 is SYGVKD in the germline V gene. The CDR3 spells CAISGMAAGTGELFF. CDR3 coding DNA: TGTGCCATCAGCGGGATGGCGGCCGGAACCGGGGAGCTGTTTTTT.

V gene TRBV25-1 combines with J gene TRBJ2-1; 8 nucleotides agree with TRBD2. CDR1 is MGHDK, CDR2 SYGVNS, per germline. Trimming cost V 2 bases and J 6 bases; bases outside gene matches: 3. CDR3 length equals 14 residues. The CDR3 region is CASSEQAGGNEQFF. The CDR3 DNA is TGTGCCAGCAGTGAACAGGCGGGGGGCAATGAGCAGTTCTTC.

Notes on this clone: Distinct nucleotide sequences in the sample also encode this CDR3. J is TRBJ2-7 and V is TRBV10-3, with D tentatively TRBD2 (6 bases). CDR1 and CDR2 (germline): ENHRY, SYGVKD. V was clipped by 6 bases and J by 1 base, with 7 bases between them. There are 12 residues in the CDR3. The CDR3 DNA is TGTGCCATCAGCGGGACTTCCTACGAGCAGTACTTC. Translation gives CAISGTSYEQYF.